These 27 T cell receptor beta chains originate from one sample sequenced in a study of HIV-infected children after antiretroviral therapy interruption. Treatment meaning: PENTA 11 planned treatment interruption arm or continuous ART arm. RNA-based 3' RACE libraries used unique molecular identifiers. Via MiXCR, TCRdb re-called the 3' RACE reads, giving one row per CDR3 protein. The sample lists about 89,000 distinct CDR3 sequences, about 6.9% seen once, with approximately 1.2% in the top ten. Material: CD45RA+ CD4+ T cells from PBMCs, pooled from several time points, obtained from a donor given antiretroviral therapy, either interrupted or continuous. Noted subset: naive CD4+ CD45RA+ CD45RO- T cells. The source of these receptors is a pool of human donors with HIV.

This clonotype was recorded many times. The chain is built from TRBV6-5 and TRBJ2-1; 13 bases align to TRBD2. The V gene end was trimmed by 7 bases and the J gene end by 0 bases; junction bases not matched to a gene: 9. The CDR3 contains 18 residues. In germline, CDR1 is MNHEY, CDR2 SVGAGI. CDR3 in amino acids: CASKAPGLAGISYNEQFF. DNA for the CDR3: TGTGCCAGCAAAGCCCCGGGACTAGCGGGGATCTCCTACAATGAGCAGTTCTTC.

This clonotype was counted only a few times. This CDR3 is CAISESQAVVGTQYF. DNA for the CDR3: TGTGCCATCAGTGAGTCCCAGGCGGTTGTGGGCACGCAGTATTTT. The gene calls are TRBV10-3 and TRBJ2-3; D gene unclear. V was pared by 0 bases and J by 9 bases, with 16 bases between. Germline CDR1 is ENHRY and CDR2 is SYGVKD. This CDR3 is 15 amino acids long.

There are a few counts of this clonotype. The rearrangement links TRBV11-2 to TRBJ2-3; no clear D. Germline V gene lookup returns CDR1 SGHAT and CDR2 FQNNGV. The CDR3 contains 12 residues. Trimming shortened V by 5 bases and J by 5 bases, and 8 bases separated the two germline ends. The CDR3 protein is CASSRKLDTQYF. The DNA for the CDR3 is TGTGCCAGCAGCAGAAAATTAGATACGCAGTATTTT.

This clonotype was observed at least ten times. This chain links TRBV2 with TRBJ2-7; D is uncertain. The length of the CDR3 is 11 residues. Per the germline V gene, CDR1 is SNHLY and CDR2 is FYNNEI. Trimming pared 6 bases from V and 1 base from J, leaving 4 bases between. CDR3 loop: CASRTSYEQYF. The CDR3 nucleotides read TGTGCCAGCAGGACTTCCTACGAGCAGTACTTC.

This clonotype was seen at least ten times. The V and J genes are TRBV3-1 and TRBJ2-1; perhaps TRBD2 as D (6 bases). This CDR3 region has 16 residues. V lost 1 base to trimming and J lost 4 bases, with 14 bases between them. Germline V gene data show CDR1 as LGHDT and CDR2 as YNNKEL (reference sequence). CDR3 protein: CASSQGWLAPYNEQFF. DNA of the CDR3: TGTGCCAGCAGCCAAGGTTGGCTAGCGCCTTACAATGAGCAGTTCTTC.

This clonotype was found many times. The V and J genes are TRBV7-6 and TRBJ2-7; the D gene is possibly TRBD1 (5 bases). Trimming stripped 2 bases from V and 3 bases from J, with 8 bases between. This CDR3 has 13 residues. CDR1 is SGHVS and CDR2 is FNYEAQ in the germline V gene. CDR3: CASSLQGIYEQYF. The CDR3 nucleotides read TGTGCCAGCAGCTTACAGGGTATCTACGAGCAGTACTTC.

Comments on this clonotype: Possible read error: a much larger clone is one base away. The chain carries TRBV12-3 or TRBV12-4 and TRBJ1-1; TRBD1 matches at 9 bases. The junction had 11 bases not matched to a gene; V was cut back by 9 bases and J by 6 bases. The CDR3 consists of 14 residues. CDR3: CARRDRVRSAEAFF. In DNA form, the CDR3 reads TGTGCCAGAAGGGACAGGGTCCGGAGCGCTGAAGCTTTCTTT.

This clonotype was recorded at least ten times. The chain recombines TRBV12-3 or TRBV12-4 with TRBJ1-5; possibly TRBD1 for D (5 bases). The CDR3 has 15 amino acids. Deletions cut 3 bases from V and 0 bases from J, with 9 bases between. DNA of the CDR3: TGTGCCAGCAGTTTGAGGGGAAGTAGCAATCAGCCCCAGCATTTT. This translates into CASSLRGSSNQPQHF.

V and J are TRBV6-2 or TRBV6-3 and TRBJ2-3; 11 bases match TRBD2. Germline loops: CDR1 MNHEY, CDR2 SVGEGT. Trimming took 8 bases from V and 4 from J; bases not matched to a gene: 5. The CDR3 totals 14 residues. In nucleotides, the CDR3 is TGTGCCAGCTTACTAGCGGGAGTTTCAGATACGCAGTATTTT. Translated: CASLLAGVSDTQYF.

This clonotype was seen ten or more times. The chain links TRBV11-1 to TRBJ1-2; D unresolved. V was clipped by 1 base and J by 8 bases, with 8 bases between them. Germline lookup yields CDR1 SGHAT and CDR2 FQDESV (reference sequence). The length of the CDR3 is 12 residues. CDR3 coding DNA: TGTGCCAGCAGCTTAGATGGCCGGGGCTACACCTTC. Protein sequence: CASSLDGRGYTF.

The chain carries TRBV12-3 or TRBV12-4 and TRBJ2-1; D might be TRBD2 (6 bases). The V end lost 3 bases, the J end lost 7 bases, and 16 bases lay between the germline ends. The CDR3 totals 15 residues. The CDR3 is CASSFLSGVGNEQFF. The DNA of the CDR3 is TGTGCCAGCAGTTTTTTATCGGGGGTGGGGAATGAGCAGTTCTTC.

This clonotype was seen only a few times. The chain uses TRBV18 and TRBJ2-1; TRBD2 agrees at 8 bases. CDR1 and CDR2 (germline): KGHSH, LQKENI. V was pared by 0 bases and J by 9 bases, with 7 bases of the junction left unmatched. The length of the CDR3 is 15 residues. The CDR3 reads CASSPPSGGDGEQFF. In DNA, the CDR3 is TGTGCCAGCTCACCACCCAGCGGGGGTGACGGTGAGCAGTTCTTC.

This clonotype was picked up many times. V is TRBV5-6 and J is TRBJ2-7; TRBD2 matches at 11 bases. Germline CDR1 reads SGHDT; CDR2 reads YYEEEE. There are 15 residues in the CDR3. Trimming removed 4 bases from V and 4 bases from J; junction bases left unmatched: 7. This CDR3 reads CASSLGGLAVYEQYF. The CDR3 nucleotides read TGTGCCAGCAGCCTCGGGGGACTAGCGGTTTACGAGCAGTACTTC. The full variable domain, its missing parts supplied by reference TRBV5-6 and TRBJ2-7, is DAGVTQSPTHLIKTRGQQVTLRCSPKSGHDTVSWYQQALGQGPQFIFQYYEEEERQRGNFPDRFSGHQFPNYSSELNVNALLLGDSALYLCASSLGGLAVYEQYFGPGTRLTVT.

This clonotype has ten or more counts. In DNA, the CDR3 is TGTGCCAGCTCACCACCGGTAGCGGGATACGCCGGGGAGCTGTTTTTT. It translates to CASSPPVAGYAGELFF. The chain recombines TRBV18 with TRBJ2-2; 8 positions agree with TRBD2. Germline V lookup: CDR1 KGHSH, CDR2 LQKENI. The CDR3 contains 16 residues. V lost 0 bases and J lost 6; bases outside the gene matches: 6.

This clonotype was recorded at least ten times. V is TRBV5-1 and J is TRBJ2-1, with 13 bases fitting TRBD2. V shed 2 bases, J shed 5 bases, and the junction held 7 bases outside the gene matches. The CDR3 is 17 residues long. Germline lookup yields CDR1 SGHRS and CDR2 YFSETQ. This CDR3 is CASSLNPGTSGNNEQFF. The DNA of the CDR3 is TGCGCCAGCAGCTTAAATCCCGGGACTAGCGGGAACAATGAGCAGTTCTTC.

As regards this clonotype: The junction departs from germline at one end; a sequencing error may be responsible. The J gene is TRBJ2-5, the V gene TRBV6-4; 10 nucleotides align to TRBD2. The length of the CDR3 is 15 residues. Germline loops: CDR1 MRHNA, CDR2 SNTAGT. CDR3 DNA: TGCGCCAGCAGCTTGGGAACTAGCGGGGTGGAGACCCAGTACTTC. It codes for CASSLGTSGVETQYF.

DNA of the CDR3: TGTGCCACTTCCGACTCAGGGGAGGAAAAACTGTTTTTT. It yields the protein CATSDSGEEKLFF. The V and J genes are TRBV19 and TRBJ1-4, with D maybe TRBD1 (6 bases). Germline V gene data show CDR1 as LNHDA and CDR2 as SQIVND (reference sequence). CDR3 size: 13 residues. V dropped 10 bases and J dropped 8 bases, with 17 bases sitting between them.

This clonotype was picked up many times. The chain has TRBV24-1 and TRBJ2-3; D uncertain. Germline assignment: CDR1 KGHDR and CDR2 SFDVKD. V lost 10 bases, J lost 5 bases, and 9 bases lay in between. The CDR3 sequence is 11 residues long. The CDR3 bases are TGTGCCACGCAGGACGGAGATACGCAGTATTTT. As protein: CATQDGDTQYF.

The table lists this clonotype with many counts. This chain uses TRBV30 with TRBJ1-2; D might be TRBD1 (5 bases). Trimming pared 5 bases from V and 8 bases from J, leaving 24 bases between. The CDR3 contains 15 residues. Germline V gene lookup returns CDR1 GTSNPN and CDR2 SVGIG (reference sequence). The CDR3 region is CAWYNLRGGRSGYTF. CDR3 in DNA: TGTGCCTGGTACAATTTAAGGGGTGGACGGTCGGGCTACACCTTC.

This clonotype appeared many times. The chain has TRBV2 and TRBJ2-5, with 9 bases aligning to TRBD2. The CDR3 consists of 17 residues. CDR1 and CDR2 (germline): SNHLY, FYNNEI. V was pared by 4 bases and J by 5 bases, with 14 bases of the junction left unmatched. The CDR3 loop is CASSAPRLRGGMETQYF. CDR3 DNA: TGTGCCAGCAGTGCCCCCCGCTTGCGGGGGGGCATGGAGACCCAGTACTTC.

The V call is TRBV6-6, the J call TRBJ2-6; D uncertain. Germline V lookup: CDR1 MNHNY, CDR2 SVGAGI (reference sequence). The CDR3 spans 16 residues. With 7 bases removed from V and 0 bases from J, the gap between germline ends came to 13 bases. DNA for the CDR3: TGTGCCAGCATCAAGGAACAGCTCTCTGGGGCCAACGTCCTGACTTTC. This encodes CASIKEQLSGANVLTF.

Ten or more counts support this clonotype. The V and J genes are TRBV20-1 and TRBJ2-7; TRBD1 might be the D (5 bases). Germline V gives CDR1 DFQATT, CDR2 SNEGSKA (reference sequence). Trimming left V 3 bases short and J 2 bases short, with 11 bases between. There are 13 residues in the CDR3. Here the CDR3 reads CSASRGQPYEQYF. The CDR3 bases are TGCAGTGCTAGTAGGGGCCAGCCCTACGAGCAGTACTTC.

V is TRBV30 and J is TRBJ2-5; D gene uncertain. CDR3 size: 10 residues. Trimming took 4 bases from V and 1 from J, leaving 1 base between them. Germline V gene sequence: CDR1 GTSNPN, CDR2 SVGIG (reference sequence). CDR3 nucleotide sequence: TGTGCCTGGACCCAAGAGACCCAGTACTTC. Amino acid sequence: CAWTQETQYF.

This clonotype was seen at least ten times. V gene TRBV10-1 combines with J gene TRBJ2-7, with 7 bases fitting TRBD1. The CDR3 covers 13 residues. V was clipped by 6 bases and J by 1 base; unmatched bases: 3. Germline CDR1 and CDR2: WNHNN and SYGVQD (reference sequence). CDR3 nucleotide sequence: TGCGCCAGCAGACGGGACAGATCCTACGAGCAGTACTTC. Its translation is CASRRDRSYEQYF.

There are many counts of this clonotype. J is TRBJ1-1 and V is TRBV12-5; no clear D gene. The V and J ends lost 8 bases and 0 bases respectively, with 13 bases between them. This CDR3 is 14 amino acids long. Germline CDR1 and CDR2: LGHNT and FRNRAP. Written as DNA, the CDR3 is TGTGCTAGTTCCCCCCTTACAATGAACACTGAAGCTTTCTTT. The encoded protein is CASSPLTMNTEAFF.

The chain has TRBV20-1 and TRBJ2-3; 13 nucleotides agree with TRBD2. This CDR3 has 20 amino acids. Trimming took 1 base from V and 8 from J; bases not matched to a gene: 21. CDR1 is DFQATT and CDR2 is SNEGSKA in the germline V gene (reference sequence). The CDR3 protein is CSARGSGGLAGPKTRSTQYF. CDR3 nucleotide sequence: TGCAGTGCTAGAGGGAGCGGGGGACTAGCGGGACCCAAGACCCGATCTACGCAGTATTTT.

This clonotype has ten or more counts. The chain joins TRBV6-6 to TRBJ1-2, with D possibly being TRBD1 (6 bases). CDR1 MNHNY and CDR2 SVGAGI come from the germline V gene (reference sequence). V dropped 6 bases and J dropped 8 bases, with 13 bases sitting between them. CDR3 length equals 12 residues. The DNA for the CDR3 is TGTGCCAGCAGCCTAAACAGGGACGGCTACACCTTC. Its protein product is CASSLNRDGYTF.